Below are 15 T cell receptor beta chains sequenced from a single sample in a study of shared clonotypes between healthy human individuals. Profiled with immunoSEQ multiplex PCR; TCRdb holds only in-frame clones, not every one. The sample shows some 2 million clones, about 95% of them seen only once. It was CD45RO-negative cells, positively selected for CCR7, that made up naive CD8 cells, with terminally differentiated effector memory CD45RA+ cells excluded. The sample was naive CD8+ T cells sorted from blood. The source of these receptors is a man in his late teens or twenties in good health.

This rearrangement joins TRBV2 to TRBJ1-5, with D hard to call. V lost 6 bases and J 4 bases, leaving 16 bases between the germline ends. CDR1 and CDR2 from the germline V gene are SNHLY and FYNNEI. The length of the CDR3 is 15 residues. Written as DNA, the CDR3 is TGTGCCAGCAGCACCGCACCTTCGGGGAATCAGCCCCAGCATTTT. Its translation is CASSTAPSGNQPQHF.

This chain links TRBV15 with TRBJ2-7; TRBD1 agrees at 10 bases. Germline CDR1 is LNHNV and CDR2 is YYDKDF (reference sequence). Trimming took 5 bases from V and 1 from J; bases not matched to a gene: 2. The CDR3 has 14 residues. The CDR3 DNA reads TGTGCCACCAGCTGGGACAGGGGATCCTACGAGCAGTACTTC. It translates to CATSWDRGSYEQYF.

This clone was picked up one time. The J gene is TRBJ1-2, the V gene TRBV6-1, with TRBD1 matching 9 bases. V lost 7 bases, J lost 5 bases, and 8 bases stayed unmatched. This CDR3 comprises 14 residues. Looked up from germline, CDR1 is MNHNS and CDR2 is SASEGT. The CDR3, as DNA: TGTGCCAGCACAGTACAGGGGGCTAGGTATGGCTACACCTTC. Amino acids: CASTVQGARYGYTF.

This clone turned up a few times. The rearrangement uses TRBV20-1 and TRBJ2-1, with TRBD2 matching 10 bases. The germline V gene encodes CDR1 DFQATT and CDR2 SNEGSKA (reference sequence). This CDR3 is built from 11 residues. CDR3 residues: CRLAGRNEQFF. In DNA, the CDR3 is TGCAGACTAGCGGGGCGGAATGAGCAGTTCTTC.

The chain recombines TRBV7-6 with TRBJ2-7, with TRBD2 matching over 7 bases. The CDR3 contains 16 residues. CDR1 is SGHVS, CDR2 FNYEAQ, per germline. The ends lost 0 bases at V and 4 bases at J; junction bases unmatched: 9. CDR3 residues: CASSLAPGGSRYEQYF. CDR3 nucleotide sequence: TGTGCCAGCAGCTTAGCGCCGGGCGGGAGTAGGTACGAGCAGTACTTC.

The chain employs TRBV2 and TRBJ1-6; a weak D match, TRBD1 (5 bases). The germline CDR1 and CDR2 sequences are SNHLY and FYNNEI. Trimming cost V 2 bases and J 8 bases, with 13 bases left between them. CDR3 size: 15 residues. DNA of the CDR3: TGTGCCAGCAGTGAAAGGGGAGGGAGCGATTCACCCCTCCACTTT. Amino acids: CASSERGGSDSPLHF.

The V call is TRBV11-2, the J call TRBJ2-2; D possibly corresponds to TRBD2 (5 bases). CDR1 is SGHAT, CDR2 FQNNGV, per germline. The V end lost 0 bases, the J end lost 2 bases, and 10 bases lay between the germline ends. The CDR3 has 16 residues. In DNA form, the CDR3 reads TGTGCCAGCAGCTTAGATCTTCCGGGAAACACCGGGGAGCTGTTTTTT. Its translation is CASSLDLPGNTGELFF.

The chain couples TRBV7-9 to TRBJ1-2; no firm D call. Deletions cut 0 bases from V and 1 base from J, with 9 bases between. The CDR3 covers 15 residues. Germline V lookup: CDR1 SEHNR, CDR2 FQNEAQ (reference sequence). The CDR3 here is CASSLAVSFNYGYTF. DNA of the CDR3: TGTGCCAGCAGCTTAGCCGTCAGCTTTAACTATGGCTACACCTTC. The complete variable domain, with remaining parts taken from reference TRBV7-9 and TRBJ1-2, reads DTGVSQNPRHKITKRGQNVTFRCDPISEHNRLYWYRQTLGQGPEFLTYFQNEAQLEKSRLLSDRFSAERPKGSFSTLEIQRTEQGDSAMYLCASSLAVSFNYGYTFGSGTRLTVV.

The V and J genes are TRBV7-8 and TRBJ1-4, with 10 nucleotides matching TRBD1. CDR3 length equals 14 residues. Per germline, CDR1 SGHVS and CDR2 FQNEAQ. Trimming cost V 6 bases and J 7 bases; bases outside gene matches: 5. The DNA for the CDR3 is TGTGCCAGCAGTTACGGACAGGGGGGTGAAAAACTGTTTTTT. This codes for CASSYGQGGEKLFF.

The chain carries TRBV6-5 and TRBJ2-7; 11 bases agree with TRBD1. Losses at the gene ends were 4 bases for V and 4 bases for J; bases not matched to a gene: 6. The CDR3 spans 15 residues. CDR1 and CDR2 (germline): MNHEY, SVGAGI. CDR3 amino acids: CASSSWTGGGYEQYF. The CDR3 bases are TGTGCCAGCAGTTCCTGGACAGGGGGCGGGTACGAGCAGTACTTC.

Comment on this clone: This could be a read error, since a much larger clone is one nucleotide away. The J gene is TRBJ1-1, the V gene TRBV10-3, with unresolved D. The CDR3 covers 15 residues. Germline CDR1 and CDR2: ENHRY and SYGVKD. Trimming removed 11 bases at V and 4 bases at J, with 23 bases between. The DNA of the CDR3 is TGTGCCTTCACCAACACAGCAGGTCTGGGCACTGAAGCTTTCTTT. This encodes CAFTNTAGLGTEAFF.

The chain has TRBV6-1 and TRBJ2-7; 8 bases line up with TRBD1. The CDR3 sequence is 14 residues long. Germline CDR1 reads MNHNS; CDR2 reads SASEGT. V lost 6 bases, J lost 3 bases, and 7 bases stayed unmatched. The DNA of the CDR3 is TGTGCCAGCAGGGTTAGGGACAGGTACTACGAGCAGTACTTC. Amino acid sequence: CASRVRDRYYEQYF.

The rearrangement uses TRBV28 and TRBJ1-1; D is undetermined. Trimming removed 6 bases at V and 3 bases at J, with 11 bases between. CDR1 and CDR2 (germline): MDHEN, SYDVKM. CDR3 size: 13 residues. CDR3 bases: TGTGCCAGCAGCAACATTATAGACACTGAAGCTTTCTTT. Amino acids: CASSNIIDTEAFF.

The CDR3 sequence is CASSPSFGPYEQYF. The CDR3 DNA is TGTGCCAGCAGTCCTTCGTTTGGGCCCTACGAGCAGTACTTC. The chain is built from TRBV28 and TRBJ2-7; no clear D gene. CDR3 size: 14 residues. Germline values: CDR1 MDHEN, CDR2 SYDVKM. The V end was cut by 5 bases, the J end by 2 bases, with 13 bases between.

This clone was counted a single time. At one end, the junction sequence differs from germline, possibly due to a read error. CDR3 DNA: TGTGCTAGCAGCTTAGCCGGGCGGGGACCATACAATGAGCAGTTCTTC. Its protein is CASSLAGRGPYNEQFF. This chain connects TRBV7-7 to TRBJ2-1; a possible D gene is TRBD2 (6 bases). Germline V gives CDR1 SSHAT, CDR2 FNYEAQ (reference sequence). The CDR3 runs to 16 residues.